Below, 10 T cell receptor beta chains from the same sample are listed, as sequenced in a study of cytomegalovirus exposure and HLA in healthy donors (dated by TCRdb to the late 2010s). Libraries were built with the immunoSEQ multiplex PCR assay. The multiplex PCR relied on a mix of 60 forward primers for TCR Vbeta segments and 13 reverse primers for TCR Jbeta segments. Entries here come from immuneACCESS through TCRdb and include only in-frame sequences with V and J called. Some clones fail to appear in such tables; in the studies checked, an unresolved V gene covers under half of the shortfall, and the cause of the remainder is unknown. Here the sample has some 200,000 clones; roughly 80% occur a single time. 0.22% of the sample is taken by the ten largest. The specimen was PBMCs. All receptors derive from a girl aged 2 to 10 in good health and CMV-seronegative.

The rearrangement links TRBV7-9 to TRBJ1-2; 7 positions match TRBD1. V lost 5 bases and J lost 0; bases outside the gene matches: 9. The CDR3 extends over 16 amino acids. Germline CDR1 SEHNR, CDR2 FQNEAQ (reference sequence). The CDR3 reads CASSSPTDRANYGYTF. CDR3 bases: TGTGCCAGCAGCAGCCCCACCGACAGGGCTAACTATGGCTACACCTTC.

This clone occurred a few times. V usage is TRBV25-1 and J usage is TRBJ1-6; D not certain. V dropped 1 base and J dropped 0 bases, with 7 bases sitting between them. This CDR3 spans 16 amino acids. Germline CDR1 is MGHDK and CDR2 is SYGVNS. The CDR3 spells CASSELRSSYNSPLHF. DNA for the CDR3: TGTGCCAGCAGTGAATTGCGAAGCTCCTATAATTCACCCCTCCACTTT.

The genes are TRBV6-1 and TRBJ2-5, with TRBD1 identical over 9 bases. The CDR3 is made up of 17 amino acids. V trimming: 3 bases; J trimming: 3 bases; junction bases outside the gene matches: 11. CDR1 is MNHNS, CDR2 SASEGT, per germline. CDR3: CASSERSGTGSKETQYF. DNA of the CDR3: TGTGCCAGCAGTGAGAGATCCGGGACAGGGTCGAAAGAGACCCAGTACTTC.

The CDR3 spells CASSARTGTQYF. Written as DNA, the CDR3 is TGTGCCAGCAGTGCTAGGACAGGAACGCAGTATTTT. The chain combines TRBV6-1 with TRBJ2-3; 7 positions match TRBD1. Germline V CDR1 and CDR2: MNHNS, SASEGT. This CDR3 is 12 amino acids long. The trim removed 4 bases at V and 9 bases at J, leaving 4 bases unmatched.

This clone was counted once. The CDR3 DNA follows: TGCACCAGCAGCCAGGAGATCGTTCACGAGCAGTACTTC. The encoded protein is CTSSQEIVHEQYF. This chain joins TRBV1 and TRBJ2-7; TRBD2, the table's D call, was not compared with the DNA. TRBV1 is deemed a pseudogene. The CDR3 is made up of 13 amino acids.

This clone was recorded a few times. The chain has TRBV2 and TRBJ2-3, with 8 positions matching TRBD2. This CDR3 comprises 15 residues. Germline V gene sequence: CDR1 SNHLY, CDR2 FYNNEI. V lost 7 bases, J lost 1 base, and 7 bases stayed unmatched. The CDR3 sequence: CASNSGARGTDTQYF. CDR3 in DNA: TGTGCCAGCAATAGCGGGGCCCGGGGCACAGATACGCAGTATTTT.

The chain uses TRBV5-4 and TRBJ2-5, with 9 bases that match TRBD2. Germline V gene lookup returns CDR1 SGHNT and CDR2 YYREEE (reference sequence). The CDR3 extends over 15 amino acids. The V gene end was trimmed by 4 bases and the J gene end by 5 bases; junction bases not matched to a gene: 9. The chain's CDR3 is CASSHTASGIETQYF. The CDR3 coding sequence is TGTGCCAGCAGCCATACGGCTAGCGGGATTGAGACCCAGTACTTC.

The V call is TRBV5-4, the J call TRBJ2-3; D remains unclear. The ends were cut back, 4 bases at V and 6 bases at J, with 21 bases in the middle. There are 16 residues in the CDR3. Germline CDR1 reads SGHNT; CDR2 reads YYREEE (reference sequence). In nucleotides, the CDR3 is TGTGCCAGCAGCCCCCCTAAGACACGAGCTTCGGATACGCAGTATTTT. Translating it yields CASSPPKTRASDTQYF.

The J gene is TRBJ1-4, the V gene TRBV29-1, with 11 bases aligning to TRBD1. The CDR3 length is 15 residues. Germline-derived CDR1 and CDR2 are SQVTM and ANQGSEA. After removal of 7 bases from V and 4 bases from J, the junction contained 8 bases not matched to a gene. The CDR3 region is CSARRTGGNNEKLFF. The DNA of the CDR3 is TGCAGCGCACGGCGGACAGGGGGCAATAATGAAAAACTGTTTTTT.

This chain links TRBV11-2 with TRBJ2-2; D is perhaps TRBD2 (5 bases). Germline lookup yields CDR1 SGHAT and CDR2 FQNNGV. V shed 3 bases and J shed 8 bases, with 16 bases lying between them. CDR3 size: 15 residues. The chain's CDR3 is CASSFLAGLGGELFF. Here the CDR3 DNA reads TGTGCCAGCAGCTTCCTGGCGGGTTTGGGTGGGGAGCTGTTTTTT.